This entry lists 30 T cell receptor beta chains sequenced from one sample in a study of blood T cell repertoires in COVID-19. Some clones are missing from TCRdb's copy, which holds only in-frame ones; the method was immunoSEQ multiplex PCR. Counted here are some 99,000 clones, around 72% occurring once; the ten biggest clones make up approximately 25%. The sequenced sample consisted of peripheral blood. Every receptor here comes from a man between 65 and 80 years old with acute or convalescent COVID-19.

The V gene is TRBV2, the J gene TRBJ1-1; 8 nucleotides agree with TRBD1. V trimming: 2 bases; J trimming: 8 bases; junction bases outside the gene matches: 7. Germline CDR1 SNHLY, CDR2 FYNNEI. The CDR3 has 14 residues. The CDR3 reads CASSELRGPEEAFF. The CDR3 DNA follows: TGTGCCAGCAGTGAACTCAGGGGGCCGGAGGAAGCTTTCTTT.

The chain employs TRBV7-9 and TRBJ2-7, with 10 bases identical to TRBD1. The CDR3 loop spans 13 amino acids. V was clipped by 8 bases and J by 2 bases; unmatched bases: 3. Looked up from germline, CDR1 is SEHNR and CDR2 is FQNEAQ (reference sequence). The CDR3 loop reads CASADRGPYEQYF. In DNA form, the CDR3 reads TGTGCCAGCGCCGACAGGGGGCCCTACGAGCAGTACTTC.

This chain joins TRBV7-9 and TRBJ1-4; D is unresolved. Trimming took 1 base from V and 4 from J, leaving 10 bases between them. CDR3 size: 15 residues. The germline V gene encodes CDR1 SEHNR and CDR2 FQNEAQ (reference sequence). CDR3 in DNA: TGTGCCAGCAGCTTAGTCCTCTTTAATAATGAAAAACTGTTTTTT. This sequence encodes CASSLVLFNNEKLFF.

CDR3 DNA: TGTGCCAGCAGGACAGCGTCTAACTATGGCTACACCTTC. Translated: CASRTASNYGYTF. This chain links TRBV5-5 with TRBJ1-2, with a weak D call TRBD1 (5 bases). The CDR3 extends over 13 amino acids. Germline V gene data show CDR1 as SGHKS and CDR2 as YYEKEE (reference sequence). Between the trimmed V and J ends, which lost 5 bases and 0 bases, there was a span of 8 bases.

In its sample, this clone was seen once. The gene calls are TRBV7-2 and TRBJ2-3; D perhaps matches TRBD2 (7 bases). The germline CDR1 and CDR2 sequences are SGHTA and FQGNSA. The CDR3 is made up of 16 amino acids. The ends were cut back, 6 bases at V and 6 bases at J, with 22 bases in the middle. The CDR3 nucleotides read TGTGCCAGCAGTCCGCAGGGGACTACTCCCTTGGATACGCAGTATTTT. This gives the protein CASSPQGTTPLDTQYF.

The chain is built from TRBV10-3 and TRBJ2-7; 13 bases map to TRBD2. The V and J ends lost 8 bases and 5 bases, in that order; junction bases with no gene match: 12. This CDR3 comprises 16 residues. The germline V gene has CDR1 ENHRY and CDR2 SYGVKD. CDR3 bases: TGTGCCATCGCTGGGACTAGCGGGAAGGGCGGCCACGAGCAGTACTTC. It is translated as CAIAGTSGKGGHEQYF.

CDR3 in amino acids: CASSQARLESGPVYEQYF. For the CDR3, the DNA is TGTGCCAGCAGCCAAGCGCGACTTGAGAGCGGGCCTGTCTACGAGCAGTACTTC. This sequence joins TRBV3-1 (or the pseudogene TRBV3-2) and TRBJ2-7; a weak D match, TRBD2 (6 bases). With 1 base removed from V and 3 bases from J, the gap between germline ends came to 22 bases. This CDR3 region has 18 residues. The germline CDR1 and CDR2 sequences are LGHDT and YNNKEL (reference sequence).

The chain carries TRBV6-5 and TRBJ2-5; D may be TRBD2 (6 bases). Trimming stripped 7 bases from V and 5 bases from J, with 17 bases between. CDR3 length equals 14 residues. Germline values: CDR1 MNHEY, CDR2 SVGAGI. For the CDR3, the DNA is TGTGCCAGCACCGCACGGGACTCGGCGGAGACCCAGTACTTC. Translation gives CASTARDSAETQYF.

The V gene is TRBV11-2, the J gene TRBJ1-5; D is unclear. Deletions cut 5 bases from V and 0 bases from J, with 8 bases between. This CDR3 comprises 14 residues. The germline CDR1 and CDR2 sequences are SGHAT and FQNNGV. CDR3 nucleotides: TGTGCCAGCAGCGAGGATTATAGCAATCAGCCCCAGCATTTT. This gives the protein CASSEDYSNQPQHF.

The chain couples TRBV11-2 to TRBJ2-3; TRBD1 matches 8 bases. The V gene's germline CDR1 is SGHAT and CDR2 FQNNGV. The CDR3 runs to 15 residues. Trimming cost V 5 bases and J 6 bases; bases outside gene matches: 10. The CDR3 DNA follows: TGTGCCAGCAGCGGGGGGCGCAGGGGGCTCGATACGCAGTATTTT. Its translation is CASSGGRRGLDTQYF.

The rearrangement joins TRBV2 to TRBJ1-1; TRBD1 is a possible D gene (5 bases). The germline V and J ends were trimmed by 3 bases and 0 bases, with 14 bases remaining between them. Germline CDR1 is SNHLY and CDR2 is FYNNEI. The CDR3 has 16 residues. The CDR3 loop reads CASSEWGTLMNTEAFF. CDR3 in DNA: TGTGCCAGCAGTGAGTGGGGGACTCTTATGAACACTGAAGCTTTCTTT.

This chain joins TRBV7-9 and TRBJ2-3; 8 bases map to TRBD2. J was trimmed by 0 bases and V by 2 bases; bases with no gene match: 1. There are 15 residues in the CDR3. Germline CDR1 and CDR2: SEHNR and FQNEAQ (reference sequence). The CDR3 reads CASSLIAGSTDTQYF. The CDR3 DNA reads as TGTGCCAGCAGCTTAATAGCGGGGAGCACAGATACGCAGTATTTT. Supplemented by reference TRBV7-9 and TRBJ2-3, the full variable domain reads DTGVSQNPRHKITKRGQNVTFRCDPISEHNRLYWYRQTLGQGPEFLTYFQNEAQLEKSRLLSDRFSAERPKGSFSTLEIQRTEQGDSAMYLCASSLIAGSTDTQYFGPGTRLTVL.

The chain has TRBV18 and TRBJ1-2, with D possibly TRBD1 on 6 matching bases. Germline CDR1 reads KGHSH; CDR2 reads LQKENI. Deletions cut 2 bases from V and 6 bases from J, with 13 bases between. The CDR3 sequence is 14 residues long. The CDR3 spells CASSPSTGKDGYTF. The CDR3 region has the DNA TGTGCCAGCTCACCATCCACAGGGAAGGATGGCTACACCTTC.

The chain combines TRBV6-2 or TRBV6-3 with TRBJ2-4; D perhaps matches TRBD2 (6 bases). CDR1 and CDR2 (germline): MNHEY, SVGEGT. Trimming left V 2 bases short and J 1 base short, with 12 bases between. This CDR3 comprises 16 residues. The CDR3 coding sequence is TGTGCCAGCAGTTACGCCGGGAGTCCGGCCAAAAACATTCAGTACTTC. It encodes CASSYAGSPAKNIQYF.

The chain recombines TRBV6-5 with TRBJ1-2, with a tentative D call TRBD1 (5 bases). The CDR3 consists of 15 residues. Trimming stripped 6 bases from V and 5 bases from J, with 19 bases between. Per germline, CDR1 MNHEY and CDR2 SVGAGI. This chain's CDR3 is CASRLRGGEGYGYTF. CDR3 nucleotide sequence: TGTGCCAGCAGATTACGTGGAGGGGAGGGGTATGGCTACACCTTC.

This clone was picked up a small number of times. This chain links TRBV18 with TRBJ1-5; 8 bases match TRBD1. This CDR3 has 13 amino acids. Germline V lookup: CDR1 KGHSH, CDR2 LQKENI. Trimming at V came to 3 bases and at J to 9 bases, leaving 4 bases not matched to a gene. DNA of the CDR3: TGTGCCAGCTCACCGACAGGGGATCGGCCCCAGCATTTT. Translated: CASSPTGDRPQHF.

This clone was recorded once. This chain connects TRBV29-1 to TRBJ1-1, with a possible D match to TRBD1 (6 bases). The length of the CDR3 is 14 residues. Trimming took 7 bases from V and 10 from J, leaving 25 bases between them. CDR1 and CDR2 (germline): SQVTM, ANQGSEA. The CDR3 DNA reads TGCAGCGCCAAGTTGACAGGCTGGAATGAGGTAGCTTTCTTT. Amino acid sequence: CSAKLTGWNEVAFF.

The CDR3, as DNA: TGTGCCACCCGATCTAGCCGGGTTAACTCTGGGGCCAACGTCCTGACTTTC. Translating gives CATRSSRVNSGANVLTF. The chain employs TRBV19 and TRBJ2-6; D perhaps matches TRBD2 (5 bases). The germline gives CDR1 LNHDA, CDR2 SQIVND (reference sequence). V lost 10 bases to trimming and J lost 0 bases, with 19 bases between them. CDR3 length: 17 residues.

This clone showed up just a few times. Written as DNA, the CDR3 is TGCAGTGCTACAGGGTCAGAGGGCTACACCTTC. This gives the protein CSATGSEGYTF. This chain links TRBV20-1 with TRBJ1-2; TRBD1 might be the D (5 bases). From germline, CDR1 is DFQATT and CDR2 SNEGSKA (reference sequence). This CDR3 is built from 11 residues. The V end was cut by 4 bases, the J end by 8 bases, with 11 bases between.

In DNA, the CDR3 is TGTGCCAGCAGCTTGGGGCAGGGGGTGGGAGAGACCCAGTACTTC. As protein: CASSLGQGVGETQYF. The chain links TRBV5-5 to TRBJ2-5, with TRBD1 matching 7 bases. In germline, CDR1 is SGHKS, CDR2 YYEKEE (reference sequence). This CDR3 spans 15 amino acids. V was pared by 0 bases and J by 4 bases, with 6 bases of the junction left unmatched.

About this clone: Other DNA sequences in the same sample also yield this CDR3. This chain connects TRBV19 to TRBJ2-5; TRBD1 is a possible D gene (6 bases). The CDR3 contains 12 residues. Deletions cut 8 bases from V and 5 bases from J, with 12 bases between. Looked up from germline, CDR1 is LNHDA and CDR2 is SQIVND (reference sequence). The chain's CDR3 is CASSRGRETQYF. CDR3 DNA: TGTGCCAGTTCCAGGGGCAGGGAGACCCAGTACTTC. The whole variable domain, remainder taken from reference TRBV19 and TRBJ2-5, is DGGITQSPKYLFRKEGQNVTLSCEQNLNHDAMYWYRQDPGQGLRLIYYSQIVNDFQKGDIAEGYSVSREKKESFPLTVTSAQKNPTAFYLCASSRGRETQYFGPGTRLLVL.

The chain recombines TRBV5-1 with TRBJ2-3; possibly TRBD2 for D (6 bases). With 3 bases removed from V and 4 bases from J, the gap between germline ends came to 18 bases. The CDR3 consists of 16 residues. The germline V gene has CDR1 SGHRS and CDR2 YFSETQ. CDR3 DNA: TGCGCCAGCAGCTCTCGTAGCGGAGACGTAGCAGATACGCAGTATTTT. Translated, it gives CASSSRSGDVADTQYF.

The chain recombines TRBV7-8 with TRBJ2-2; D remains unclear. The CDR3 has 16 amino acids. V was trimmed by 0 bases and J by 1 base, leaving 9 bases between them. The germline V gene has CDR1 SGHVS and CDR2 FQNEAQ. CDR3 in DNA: TGTGCCAGCAGCTTAGCGTTCAGGCTGAACACCGGGGAGCTGTTTTTT. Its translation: CASSLAFRLNTGELFF. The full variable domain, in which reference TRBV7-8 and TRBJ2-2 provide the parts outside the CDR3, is GAGVSQSPRYKVAKRGQDVALRCDPISGHVSLFWYQQALGQGPEFLTYFQNEAQLDKSGLPSDRFFAERPEGSVSTLKIQRTQQEDSAVYLCASSLAFRLNTGELFFGEGSRLTVL.

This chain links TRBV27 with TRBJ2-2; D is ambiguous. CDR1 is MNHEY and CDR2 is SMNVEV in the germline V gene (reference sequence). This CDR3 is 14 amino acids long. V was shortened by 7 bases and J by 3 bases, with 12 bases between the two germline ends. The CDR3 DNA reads TGTGCCAGCACTCTCCTCGCGGACACCGGGGAGCTGTTTTTT. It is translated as CASTLLADTGELFF.

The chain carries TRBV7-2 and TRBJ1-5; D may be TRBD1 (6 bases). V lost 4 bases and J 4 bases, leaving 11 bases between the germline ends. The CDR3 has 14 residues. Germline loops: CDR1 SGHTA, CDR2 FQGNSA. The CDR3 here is CASSSWTVNQPQHF. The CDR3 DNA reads TGTGCCAGCAGCTCCTGGACAGTTAATCAGCCCCAGCATTTT.

The CDR3 DNA follows: TGTGCCAGCAGCCGCCGGGACAGGGTTTCCTACGAGCAGTACTTC. Translation gives CASSRRDRVSYEQYF. The rearrangement links TRBV3-1 (or the pseudogene TRBV3-2) to TRBJ2-7; TRBD1 matches at 9 bases. The germline V gene encodes CDR1 LGHDT and CDR2 YNNKEL (reference sequence). The V and J ends lost 4 bases and 1 base, in that order; junction bases with no gene match: 5. This CDR3 is built from 15 residues.

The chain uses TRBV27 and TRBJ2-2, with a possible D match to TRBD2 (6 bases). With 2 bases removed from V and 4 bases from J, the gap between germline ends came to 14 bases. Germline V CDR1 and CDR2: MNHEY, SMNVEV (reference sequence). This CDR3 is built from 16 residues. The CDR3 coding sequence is TGTGCCAGCAGTTTAGAGGGACTGTTTGGCACCGGGGAGCTGTTTTTT. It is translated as CASSLEGLFGTGELFF.

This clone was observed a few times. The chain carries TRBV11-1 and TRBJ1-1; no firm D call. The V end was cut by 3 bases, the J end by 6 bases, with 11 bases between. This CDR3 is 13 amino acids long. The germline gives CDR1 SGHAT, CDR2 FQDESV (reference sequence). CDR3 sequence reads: CASSFYGGPEAFF. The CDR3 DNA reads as TGTGCCAGCAGCTTCTACGGTGGGCCTGAAGCTTTCTTT.

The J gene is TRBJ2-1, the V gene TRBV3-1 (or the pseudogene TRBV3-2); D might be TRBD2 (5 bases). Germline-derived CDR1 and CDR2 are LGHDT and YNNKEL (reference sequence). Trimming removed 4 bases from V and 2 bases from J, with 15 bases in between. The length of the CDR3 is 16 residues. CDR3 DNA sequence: TGTGCCAGCAGCCTACTAGTTGGCGTCCCCTACAATGAGCAGTTCTTC. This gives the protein CASSLLVGVPYNEQFF.

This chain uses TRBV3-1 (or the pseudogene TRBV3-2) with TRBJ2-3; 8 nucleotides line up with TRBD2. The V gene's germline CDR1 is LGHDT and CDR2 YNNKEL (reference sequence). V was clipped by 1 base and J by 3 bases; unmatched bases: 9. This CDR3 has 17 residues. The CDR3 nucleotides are TGTGCCAGCAGCCAAGGGATGGTCAGCGGGAGAACAGATACGCAGTATTTT. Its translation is CASSQGMVSGRTDTQYF.